The TCR beta chain under discussion was sequenced for a study of glioma-infiltrating T cells. This clonotype was seen ten or more times. The iRepertoire nested amplicon-rescue multiplex PCR amplified TCR alpha and beta CDR3s from RNA. One-step reverse transcription and amplification started from about 100-400 ng of tissue mRNA or PBMC total RNA. Via MiXCR, TCRdb re-called the multiplex PCR reads, giving one row per CDR3 protein. The sample carries 4,300 or so distinct CDR3 sequences, roughly 25% recorded once. From germline, CDR1 is LNHDA and CDR2 SQIVND (reference sequence). This CDR3 has 15 amino acids. The junction had 9 bases not matched to a gene; V was cut back by 5 bases and J by 6 bases.

The material sequenced was glioma tissue, nonneoplastic brain tissue, or PBMCs (not recorded which). This chain connects TRBV19 to TRBJ1-5, with 8 bases matching TRBD1. The clonotype was recovered from a human donor with low-grade glioma or glioblastoma, undergoing nonglioma brain surgery, or in good health (not recorded which). The DNA of the CDR3 is TGTGCCAGTAGTCCGTGGACAGGGTCGGGTCAGCCCCAGCATTTT. Encoded protein: CASSPWTGSGQPQHF.